This T cell receptor beta chain was recorded in a study of early T cells in non-severe SARS-CoV-2 infection. Across the whole study: Bulk RNA isolated from unsorted whole blood underwent sequencing; chains were not paired. The study's findings and limits: Private and CD4 specificities were missed by VDJdb matching, which favored anti-spike CD8 responses.

Tagging with unique molecular identifiers was applied to individual cDNA molecules. MiXCR, run by TCRdb on the 5' RACE reads, gives a single entry per CDR3 protein. The table includes 15,000 to 25,000 distinct CDR3 sequences, 4.2% detected once. This clonotype appeared many times. Its antigen is unknown. V was clipped by 1 base and J by 1 base, with 16 bases between them. Germline V lookup: CDR1 DFQATT, CDR2 SNEGSKA (reference sequence). The CDR3 consists of 16 residues. The sample taken for sequencing was whole blood. The TCR originated in an adult who was a healthcare worker with PCR-confirmed SARS-CoV-2 infection or an uninfected control (not recorded which). The rearrangement links TRBV20-1 to TRBJ1-1; D is uncertain. CDR3 bases: TGCAGTGCTAGAGGTTCTGTCTGGCAGGAGAACACTGAAGCTTTCTTT. Its translation: CSARGSVWQENTEAFF.